This paragraph reports one TCR beta chain. In the authors' methods: By means of reference gene primer amplification, nucleated cell counts were estimated. The protocol was immunoSEQ multiplex PCR, while the TCRdb copy is restricted to in-frame clones and leaves out a portion. D and trimming were read from the DNA, whereas the V and J calls and clone size are those reported in that table. Of 150,000 or so clones listed, 85% to 95% are singletons. The entry originates in a study of blood T cell repertoires in COVID-19. Across the study: COVID-19 samples collected from the United States, Italy and Spain covered acute and convalescent phases. PBMCs, B-cell-depleted T cells, or T cells provided the cDNA or gDNA that made up the material.

The CDR3 is made up of 16 amino acids. V shed 5 bases, J shed 0 bases, and the junction held 6 bases outside the gene matches. The V gene's germline CDR1 is SEHNR and CDR2 FQNEAQ (reference sequence). The sequenced sample was peripheral blood. The source of this sequence is a woman between 50 and 59 years old with acute or convalescent COVID-19. V gene TRBV7-9 combines with J gene TRBJ2-5; the match to TRBD2 covers 10 bases. The CDR3 DNA reads as TGTGCCAGCAGCCTCGGGACTAGCGCCGACCAAGAGACCCAGTACTTC. Its translation is CASSLGTSADQETQYF.